This T cell receptor (beta chain) was obtained from a study of T cell repertoires in cytomegalovirus infection. Across the study: Indications came from public TCR beta signatures; they pointed to CMV infection and to a matching HLA type.

Study-level results: There were HLA-C-restricted CMV-specific TCR beta clonotypes dominating the ex vivo response. Cumulative public TCR beta family frequency identified carriers of CMV plus the relevant HLA.

Germline CDR1 is SGHTA and CDR2 is FQGNSA. The CDR3 is 13 residues long. With 5 bases clipped from V and 10 bases from J, the junction kept 8 bases outside the gene matches. TCRdb reprocessed the reads via MiXCR and lists one record per CDR3 protein. The sample records approximately 76,000 distinct CDR3 sequences, more than 3.5% being singletons. This clonotype came up many times. Its target is not known. The TCR originated in a human donor in good health (CMV status not recorded). Some clones in this sample may be carry-over from other donors' samples. Sequenced material: PBMCs. The chain recombines TRBV7-2 with TRBJ2-1; TRBD1 matches at 7 bases. CDR3 amino acids: CASSPNVGQEQFF. CDR3 coding DNA: TGTGCCAGCAGCCCCAATGTGGGACAGGAGCAGTTCTTC.